Below, 15 T cell receptor beta chains from the same sample are listed, as sequenced in a study of cytomegalovirus exposure and HLA in healthy donors. 13 Jbeta primers and 60 Vbeta primers were used for the PCR. Produced via immunoSEQ multiplex PCR; TCRdb's table is partial and in-frame only. The data contain roughly 190,000 clones, about 83% of them seen just once; the ten biggest clones take up 1.5% to 2%. The sequenced material came from PBMCs. The receptors were sampled from a man aged 40-49 years in good health and CMV-seropositive.

The chain is built from TRBV9 and TRBJ2-1, with 11 positions matching TRBD2. The J segment lost 3 bases and the V segment lost 7 bases, leaving 3 bases of the junction unmatched. Germline V lookup: CDR1 SGDLS, CDR2 YYNGEE. The CDR3 loop spans 14 amino acids. In DNA, the CDR3 is TGTGCCAGCGGCACTAGCGGGGGCTACAATGAGCAGTTCTTC. It is translated as CASGTSGGYNEQFF.

On this clone itself: Other DNA sequences in the sample encode the same CDR3. V is TRBV28 and J is TRBJ1-5, with 9 bases fitting TRBD1. The CDR3 consists of 13 residues. Germline assignment: CDR1 MDHEN and CDR2 SYDVKM. V lost 6 bases and J lost 6; bases outside the gene matches: 3. The CDR3 sequence is CASRYRGLQPQHF. In DNA form, the CDR3 reads TGTGCCAGCAGGTACAGGGGGCTTCAGCCCCAGCATTTT.

The chain carries TRBV6-1 and TRBJ1-2, with a possible D match to TRBD1 (6 bases). Deletions cut 2 bases from V and 8 bases from J, with 12 bases between. The CDR3 length is 13 residues. Germline-derived CDR1 and CDR2 are MNHNS and SASEGT. The CDR3 region is CASSEPNRVGYTF. The CDR3 DNA sequence: TGTGCCAGCAGTGAACCCAACAGGGTAGGCTACACCTTC.

The rearrangement links TRBV5-3 to TRBJ2-2; 15 positions match TRBD2. TRBV5-3 counts as an open reading frame of uncertain function. V shed 4 bases and J 3 bases; nucleotides not matched to a gene: 10. The CDR3 runs to 19 residues. CDR3 coding DNA: TGTGCCAGAAGCCAAAGAGGACTAGCGGGAGGGCCGGACACCGGGGAGCTGTTTTTT. Protein sequence: CARSQRGLAGGPDTGELFF.

The V gene is TRBV29-1, the J gene TRBJ2-1; D may be TRBD2 (5 bases). V was pared by 7 bases and J by 7 bases, with 11 bases between. CDR1 and CDR2 from the germline V gene are SQVTM and ANQGSEA. This CDR3 has 11 amino acids. Written as DNA, the CDR3 is TGCAGCGCTACGAGGGAGAATGAGCAGTTCTTC. Its protein product is CSATRENEQFF.

The V gene is TRBV7-9, the J gene TRBJ2-2, with TRBD1 matching 10 bases. This CDR3 comprises 16 residues. The junction had 7 bases not matched to a gene; V was cut back by 5 bases and J by 4 bases. The germline gives CDR1 SEHNR, CDR2 FQNEAQ (reference sequence). CDR3 bases: TGTGCCAGCAGCAGCCGGGACAGGGGTACCACCGGGGAGCTGTTTTTT. It yields the protein CASSSRDRGTTGELFF.

V usage is TRBV9 and J usage is TRBJ1-3; 8 bases fit TRBD1. V was clipped by 3 bases and J by 1 base; unmatched bases: 9. Germline loops: CDR1 SGDLS, CDR2 YYNGEE. This CDR3 is 17 amino acids long. CDR3 amino acids: CASSAVPQGASGNTIYF. The CDR3 region has the DNA TGTGCCAGCAGCGCCGTCCCTCAGGGGGCATCTGGAAACACCATATATTTT.

There are a few counts of this clone. V is TRBV10-3 and J is TRBJ2-3; 12 bases align to TRBD2. This CDR3 has 18 amino acids. Germline CDR1 and CDR2: ENHRY and SYGVKD. The J segment lost 6 bases and the V segment lost 3 bases, leaving 13 bases of the junction unmatched. Here the CDR3 DNA reads TGTGCCATCAGTGAAGGACTAGCGGGATCCCTATATGGGGATACGCAGTATTTT. As protein: CAISEGLAGSLYGDTQYF.

The V gene is TRBV5-4, the J gene TRBJ1-2; possible D gene TRBD1, 6 bases. The CDR3 runs to 14 residues. V was trimmed by 6 bases and J by 0 bases, leaving 12 bases between them. Germline-derived CDR1 and CDR2 are SGHNT and YYREEE (reference sequence). This CDR3 is CASNPTGANYGYTF. CDR3 nucleotides: TGTGCCAGCAACCCGACAGGCGCTAACTATGGCTACACCTTC.

This clone was seen just once. The chain recombines TRBV2 with TRBJ2-5; 7 bases fit TRBD1. The CDR3 sequence is 13 residues long. Looked up from germline, CDR1 is SNHLY and CDR2 is FYNNEI. The ends lost 4 bases at V and 3 bases at J; junction bases unmatched: 2. CDR3 coding DNA: TGTGCCAGCAGTGTTCAGGGGGAAGAGACCCAGTACTTC. Its protein is CASSVQGEETQYF.

J is TRBJ1-1 and V is TRBV5-1; maybe TRBD1 (5 bases). With 0 bases removed from V and 3 bases from J, the gap between germline ends came to 9 bases. Germline CDR1 and CDR2: SGHRS and YFSETQ. There are 14 residues in the CDR3. CDR3 region: CASSLGDRYTEAFF. Written as DNA, the CDR3 is TGCGCCAGCAGCTTGGGCGACAGATACACTGAAGCTTTCTTT.

J is TRBJ2-7 and V is TRBV6-1; the D gene is possibly TRBD2 (5 bases). V shed 5 bases and J shed 10 bases, with 15 bases lying between them. CDR1 and CDR2 from the germline V gene are MNHNS and SASEGT. The CDR3 spans 12 residues. The CDR3 DNA sequence: TGTGCCAGCAGTTGGGTCCGGGATTCTCAGTACTTC. It specifies CASSWVRDSQYF.

This clone was seen only a few times. The V call is TRBV7-9, the J call TRBJ2-1; weak D call: TRBD2 (5 bases). CDR3 length equals 17 residues. Trimming removed 7 bases from V and 5 bases from J, with 24 bases in between. Per germline, CDR1 SEHNR and CDR2 FQNEAQ (reference sequence). CDR3 sequence reads: CASTIAAAGTPHNEQFF. CDR3 nucleotides: TGTGCCAGCACCATCGCAGCGGCTGGCACGCCCCACAATGAGCAGTTCTTC.

V is TRBV5-4 and J is TRBJ2-3; TRBD2 agrees at 9 bases. The germline CDR1 and CDR2 sequences are SGHNT and YYREEE (reference sequence). The CDR3 totals 15 residues. The J segment lost 3 bases and the V segment lost 4 bases, leaving 6 bases of the junction unmatched. For the CDR3, the DNA is TGTGCCAGCAGCGAGCCTAGCGGGGAAACAGATACGCAGTATTTT. Encoded protein: CASSEPSGETDTQYF.

J is TRBJ2-7 and V is TRBV6-1; D call uncertain. Germline assignment: CDR1 MNHNS and CDR2 SASEGT. This CDR3 comprises 14 residues. Trimming removed 3 bases at V and 3 bases at J, with 12 bases between. The DNA of the CDR3 is TGTGCCAGCAGTGAGCGGCCGATTATCTACGAGCAGTACTTC. Translated, it gives CASSERPIIYEQYF.